This TCR beta chain was found in a study of early stage breast cancer tumors (TCRdb year 2017). About the full investigation: Of the 15 or so invasive breast tumors, about a dozen were found to be estrogen receptor-positive, progesterone receptor-positive and HER2-negative. About 65% of the 12 ER+/PR+/HER2- tumors were invasive ductal carcinomas, while the other four were invasive lobular carcinomas. On average, each sample had about 9.9-fold read coverage. The samples as a whole yielded 2 million to 3 million detected templates, corresponding to about a million unique clonotypes.

Comment on this clone: Its antigen is unknown. Base-call qualities are not available, and no considerably larger clone is one nucleotide away.

Here V drops 7 bases and J drops 4 bases, and the junction holds 3 bases not matched to any gene. Taken from the germline V gene (reference sequence), the CDR1 and CDR2 loops are MNHNY and SVGAGI. The CDR3 goes from the cysteine to the phenylalanine over 13 residues. The CDR3 DNA has 39 bases and is translated from base 1. Two independent genomic DNA replicates were amplified for each sample, with around 0.5 ug used for blood and approximately 1.5 ug for tumor or normal breast. Following the manufacturer's instructions, the ImmunoSeq Intro kit was used to carry out TCRB sequencing on genomic DNA. Multiplex PCR ran 30 to 40 cycles with proprietary primers and spike-in control sequences for absolute quantification. Single-end 150-bp reads were used to sequence an 87-bp fragment spanning the CDR3 and the flanking V and J genes. Seven samples, each with two replicates, were multiplexed per lane of an Illumina MiSeq using version 3.0 chemistry. The authors' analysis ran thus. The vendor's proprietary pipeline handled the raw data processing, merging both replicates into a single result for each sample. Clonotypes were defined as productive rearrangements sharing the V-gene family, CDR3 amino acid sequence and J-gene segment. To compute clonality, the normalized Shannon entropy (Pielou evenness) of TCRB abundances was subtracted from 1. To estimate T cell density, the total number of templates was divided by the number of input cells, which was inferred from the amount of DNA input. Recon was used with default parameters to estimate total repertoire diversity and clonality. A clonotype was considered tumor-enriched if its abundance in tumor exceeded 0.1% and was at least 32-fold higher than its abundance in normal breast. TCRdb provides this immuneACCESS table in a form limited to in-frame rearrangements. Some clones are lacking; in checked studies, under half of them reflect an unresolved V gene, and why the rest are absent is not known. The V and J calls and clone size were taken over from that table, and D and trimming were inferred from the DNA. Counted in this sample were tens of thousands of clones; 80% of them appeared once. The ten biggest clones cover more than 9.5% of the sample.

Study-wide conclusions, independent of this receptor: Compared with adjacent normal breast tissue, tumors had higher clonality and around 2.7-fold greater T cell density. Repertoires from blood resembled normal breast more closely than tumor, and using blood as a reference for each tissue separated tumor from normal in about 85% of the 16 patients. Enriched TCRB sequences shared across patients were mostly commonly generated sequences, unlikely to play an important role in the tumor microenvironment. The small cohort size prevented analysis by tumor subtype. Chain pairing and functional markers such as CD4, CD8 and FOXP3 were missed by bulk genomic DNA sequencing of unsorted cells.

The study profiled bulk TCR beta-chain repertoires in matched peripheral blood, tumor and adjacent normal breast tissue taken from some 17 patients with early-stage breast cancer. Before surgery, whole blood (roughly 4.5-11 mL) was collected into EDTA tubes and processed within 2 hours. Peripheral blood mononuclear cells were isolated by Ficoll-Paque centrifugation in SepMate-50 tubes. PBMCs were cryopreserved in aliquots of roughly 2 to 4.5 million cells in approximately 90% FBS with about 10% DMSO and kept in liquid nitrogen. Genomic DNA was extracted with the Qiagen AllPrep DNA/RNA Mini kit. Sequenced input: blood. The TCR originated in a person in their 60s with breast cancer. The sequence is built from TRBV6-6 and TRBJ2-1, with TRBD2 matching 8 junction bases. The CDR3 is CASITSGYNEQFF. The nucleotides read TGTGCCAGCATAACTAGCGGTTACAATGAGCAGTTCTTC.